The subject of this entry is one T cell receptor (beta chain). With a much larger clone just one base away, this may be a read error. Distinct nucleotide sequences in the sample also encode this CDR3. This sample is part of a study of metastatic and nonmetastatic thyroid tumors. Nobody among the patients had been given any treatment before thyroid surgery. In the original processing: Construction of a distant-metastasis classifier for papillary thyroid cancer relied on CDR3 differences across clinicopathological groups. From the PCR reads, TCRdb re-called clones with MiXCR. The V and J calls follow TCRdb's processing rather than the paper's. The profile shows 23,000 or so clones, approximately 20% of them singletons. The clonotype comes from a male donor with papillary thyroid cancer or a benign thyroid nodule (not recorded which). Some clones in this sample may be carry-over from other donors' samples. Sequenced input: blood.

The CDR3 here is CAGSGLAGGTDTQYF. DNA of the CDR3: TGTGCCGGTTCCGGACTAGCGGGAGGCACAGATACACAGTATTTT. The V and J genes are TRBV2 and TRBJ2-3, with 14 bases identical to TRBD2. The germline gives CDR1 SNHLY, CDR2 FYNNEI. CDR3 size: 15 residues.